This T cell receptor beta chain was sequenced during a study of cytomegalovirus exposure and HLA in healthy donors. PCR involved 60 Vbeta and 13 Jbeta primers. Method: immunoSEQ multiplex PCR; TCRdb's copy keeps in-frame clones and lacks some. The sample contains 150,000 to 200,000 clones, 78% of which appear only once. Germline V gene lookup returns CDR1 SGHTA and CDR2 FQGTGA. Trimming shortened V by 4 bases and J by 7 bases, and 13 bases separated the two germline ends. The CDR3 covers 13 residues. This chain links TRBV7-3 with TRBJ2-5, with a weak D call TRBD2 (6 bases). The specimen was PBMCs. The source of this sequence is a woman in her thirties or forties in good health and CMV-seronegative. The DNA of the CDR3 is TGTGCCAGCAGCTCCTTAGCGGACACGACCCAGTACTTC. Encoded protein: CASSSLADTTQYF.